This T cell receptor beta chain was observed in a study of tumour-infiltrating T cells in Burkitt lymphoma. TCRdb keeps only in-frame clones here, not all; method: immunoSEQ multiplex PCR. Among roughly 2,600 clones listed, approximately 88% were seen once. This CDR3 spans 18 amino acids. The V end was cut by 5 bases, the J end by 5 bases, with 22 bases between. Sequenced sample: tumor tissue. The chain recombines TRBV6-7 with TRBJ2-6; the D is unclear. TRBV6-7 is an ORF for which the function is uncertain. The TCR originated in a human donor with diffuse large B-cell lymphoma. The CDR3 is CASSMFSVLQSRANVLTF. CDR3 bases: TGTGCCAGCAGTATGTTCAGCGTTTTACAAAGTCGGGCCAACGTCCTGACTTTC.